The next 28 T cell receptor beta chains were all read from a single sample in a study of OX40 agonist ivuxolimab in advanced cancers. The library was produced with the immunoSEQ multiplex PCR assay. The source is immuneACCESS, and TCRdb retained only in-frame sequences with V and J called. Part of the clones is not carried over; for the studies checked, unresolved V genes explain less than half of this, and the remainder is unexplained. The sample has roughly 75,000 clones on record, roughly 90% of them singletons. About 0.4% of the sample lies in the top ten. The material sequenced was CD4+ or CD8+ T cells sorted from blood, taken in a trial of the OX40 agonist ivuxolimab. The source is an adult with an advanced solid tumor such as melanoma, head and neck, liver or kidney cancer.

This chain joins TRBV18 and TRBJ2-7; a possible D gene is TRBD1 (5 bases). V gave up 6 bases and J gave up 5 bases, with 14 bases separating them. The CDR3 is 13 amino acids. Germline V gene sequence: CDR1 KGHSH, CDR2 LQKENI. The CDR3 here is CASSQRQGDEQYF. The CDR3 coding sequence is TGTGCCAGCTCGCAACGGCAGGGCGACGAGCAGTACTTC.

The CDR3 spells CASSLVSDTQYF. CDR3 DNA: TGTGCCAGCAGCTTAGTGTCAGATACGCAGTATTTT. The V and J genes are TRBV5-4 and TRBJ2-3; D not resolved. V was clipped by 2 bases and J by 4 bases, with 5 bases between them. The germline V gene encodes CDR1 SGHNT and CDR2 YYREEE (reference sequence). This CDR3 has 12 residues.

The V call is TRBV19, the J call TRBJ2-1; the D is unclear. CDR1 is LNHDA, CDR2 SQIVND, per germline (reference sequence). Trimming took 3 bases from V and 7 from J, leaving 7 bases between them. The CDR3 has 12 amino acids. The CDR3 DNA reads TGTGCCAGTAGTATTTTCGAGAATGAGCAGTTCTTC. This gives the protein CASSIFENEQFF.

CDR3 bases: TGTGCCAGCAGTCGCGGGGGGATAAGCTCCTACGAGCAGTACTTC. Encoded protein: CASSRGGISSYEQYF. V is TRBV28 and J is TRBJ2-7; 8 bases align to TRBD2. After removal of 5 bases from V and 0 bases from J, the junction contained 6 bases not matched to a gene. This CDR3 has 15 amino acids. Germline CDR1 is MDHEN and CDR2 is SYDVKM.

CDR3 DNA: TGTGCCAGCAGCTTCTGGGGACAGCCCCAGCATTTT. It yields the protein CASSFWGQPQHF. The chain recombines TRBV7-2 with TRBJ1-5, with unresolved D. Trimming removed 3 bases from V and 7 bases from J, with 7 bases in between. The CDR3 has 12 amino acids. Germline CDR1 and CDR2: SGHTA and FQGNSA.

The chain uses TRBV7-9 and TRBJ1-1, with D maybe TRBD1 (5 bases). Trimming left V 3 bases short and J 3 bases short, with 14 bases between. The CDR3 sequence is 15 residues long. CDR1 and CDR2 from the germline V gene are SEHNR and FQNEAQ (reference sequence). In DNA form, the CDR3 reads TGTGCCAGCAGCTTCAAAGACAGCGAGCACACTGAAGCTTTCTTT. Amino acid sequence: CASSFKDSEHTEAFF. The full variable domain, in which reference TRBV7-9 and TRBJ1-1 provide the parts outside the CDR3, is DTGVSQNPRHKITKRGQNVTFRCDPISEHNRLYWYRQTLGQGPEFLTYFQNEAQLEKSRLLSDRFSAERPKGSFSTLEIQRTEQGDSAMYLCASSFKDSEHTEAFFGQGTRLTVV.

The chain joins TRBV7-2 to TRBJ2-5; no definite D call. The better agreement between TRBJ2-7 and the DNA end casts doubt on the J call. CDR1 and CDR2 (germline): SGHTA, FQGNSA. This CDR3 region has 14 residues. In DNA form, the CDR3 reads TGTGCCAGCAGCTTTCCTACCGAGTCCTACGAGCAGTACTTC. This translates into CASSFPTESYEQYF.

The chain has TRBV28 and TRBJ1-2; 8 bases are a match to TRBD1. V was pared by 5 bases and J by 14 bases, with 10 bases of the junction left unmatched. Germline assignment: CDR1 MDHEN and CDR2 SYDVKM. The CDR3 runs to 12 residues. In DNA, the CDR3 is TGTGCCAGCAGTATGGACAGGGAGGTTGTTACCTTC. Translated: CASSMDREVVTF.

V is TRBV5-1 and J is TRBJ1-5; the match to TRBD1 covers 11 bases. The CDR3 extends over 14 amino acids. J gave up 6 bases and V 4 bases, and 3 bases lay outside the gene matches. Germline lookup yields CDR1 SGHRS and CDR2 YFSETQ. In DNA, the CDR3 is TGCGCCAGCAGCGACGGGACAGGGGGTCAGCCCCAGCATTTT. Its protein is CASSDGTGGQPQHF.

The CDR3 nucleotides read TGTGCCAGCAGTTCCCCGGTCGCGACGTCCTACAATGAGCAGTTCTTC. It is translated as CASSSPVATSYNEQFF. V and J are TRBV28 and TRBJ2-1; D unclear. V was trimmed by 4 bases and J by 1 base, leaving 14 bases between them. The length of the CDR3 is 16 residues. Per germline, CDR1 MDHEN and CDR2 SYDVKM.

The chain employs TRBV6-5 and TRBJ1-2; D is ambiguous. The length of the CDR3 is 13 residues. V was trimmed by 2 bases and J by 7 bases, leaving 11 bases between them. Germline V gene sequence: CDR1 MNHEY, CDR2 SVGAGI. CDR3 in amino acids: CASSYVAGRGYTF. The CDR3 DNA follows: TGTGCCAGCAGTTACGTCGCCGGGCGTGGCTACACCTTC.

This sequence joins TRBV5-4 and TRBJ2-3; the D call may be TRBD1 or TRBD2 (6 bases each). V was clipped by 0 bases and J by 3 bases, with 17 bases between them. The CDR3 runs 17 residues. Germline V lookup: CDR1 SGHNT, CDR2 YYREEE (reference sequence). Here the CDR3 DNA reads TGTGCCAGCAGCTTGGGTCGAGGAGGGGGGAGTACAGATACGCAGTATTTT. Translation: CASSLGRGGGSTDTQYF. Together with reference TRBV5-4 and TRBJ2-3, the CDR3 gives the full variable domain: ETGVTQSPTHLIKTRGQQVTLRCSSQSGHNTVSWYQQALGQGPQFIFQYYREEENGRGNFPPRFSGLQFPNYSSELNVNALELDDSALYLCASSLGRGGGSTDTQYFGPGTRLTVL.

The CDR3 here is CASSLGLGRRYNEQFF. The CDR3 coding sequence is TGTGCCAGCAGCTTAGGGCTAGGTCGACGCTACAATGAGCAGTTCTTC. The chain carries TRBV7-2 and TRBJ2-1, with D uncertain. Trimming cost V 1 base and J 3 bases, with 13 bases left between them. In germline, CDR1 is SGHTA, CDR2 FQGNSA. The CDR3 sequence is 16 residues long.

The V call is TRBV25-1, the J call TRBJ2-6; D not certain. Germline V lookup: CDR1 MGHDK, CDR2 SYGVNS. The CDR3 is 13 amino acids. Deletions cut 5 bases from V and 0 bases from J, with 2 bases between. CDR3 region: CASSHSGANVLTF. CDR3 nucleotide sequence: TGTGCCAGCAGTCACTCTGGGGCCAACGTCCTGACTTTC.

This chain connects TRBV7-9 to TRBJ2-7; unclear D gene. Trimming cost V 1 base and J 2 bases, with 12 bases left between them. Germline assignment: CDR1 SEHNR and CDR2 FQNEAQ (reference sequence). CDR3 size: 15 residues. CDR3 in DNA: TGTGCCAGCAGCTTAGTACCCCAGGAAACCTACGAGCAGTACTTC. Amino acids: CASSLVPQETYEQYF.

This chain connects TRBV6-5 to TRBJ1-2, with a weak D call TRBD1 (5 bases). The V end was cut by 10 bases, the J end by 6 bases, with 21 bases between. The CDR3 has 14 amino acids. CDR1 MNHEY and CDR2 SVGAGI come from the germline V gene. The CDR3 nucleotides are TGTGCCACGCTGGGGGACCTAGGAATTGATGGCTACACCTTC. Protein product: CATLGDLGIDGYTF.

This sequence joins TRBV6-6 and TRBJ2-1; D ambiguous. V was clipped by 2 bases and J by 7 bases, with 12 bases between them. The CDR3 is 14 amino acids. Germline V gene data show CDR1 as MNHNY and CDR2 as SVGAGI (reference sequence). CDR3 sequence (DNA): TGTGCCAGCAGTTACGGCCTTCTAGGGAATGAGCAGTTCTTC. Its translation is CASSYGLLGNEQFF.

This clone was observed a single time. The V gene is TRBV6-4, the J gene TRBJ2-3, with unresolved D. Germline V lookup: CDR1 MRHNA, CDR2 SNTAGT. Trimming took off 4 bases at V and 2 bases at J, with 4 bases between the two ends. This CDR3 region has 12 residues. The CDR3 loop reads CASSGDTDTQYF. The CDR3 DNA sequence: TGTGCCAGCAGTGGAGACACAGATACGCAGTATTTT.

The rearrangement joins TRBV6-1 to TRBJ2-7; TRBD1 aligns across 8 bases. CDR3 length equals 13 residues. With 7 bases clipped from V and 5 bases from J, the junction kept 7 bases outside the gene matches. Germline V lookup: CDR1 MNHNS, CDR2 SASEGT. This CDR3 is CASNRQGTHEQYF. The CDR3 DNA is TGTGCCAGCAACAGACAGGGGACCCACGAGCAGTACTTC.

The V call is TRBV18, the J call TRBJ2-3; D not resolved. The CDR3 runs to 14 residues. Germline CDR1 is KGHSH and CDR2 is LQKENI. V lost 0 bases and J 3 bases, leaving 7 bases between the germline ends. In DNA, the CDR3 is TGTGCCAGCTCACCACCGTTCGTTACAGATACGCAGTATTTT. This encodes CASSPPFVTDTQYF.

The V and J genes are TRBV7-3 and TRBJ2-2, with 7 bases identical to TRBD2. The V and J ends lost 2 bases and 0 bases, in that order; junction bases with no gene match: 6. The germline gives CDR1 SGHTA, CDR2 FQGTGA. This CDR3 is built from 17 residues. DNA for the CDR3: TGTGCCAGCAGCTTATTAGCGGGTACCGCGAACACCGGGGAGCTGTTTTTT. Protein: CASSLLAGTANTGELFF. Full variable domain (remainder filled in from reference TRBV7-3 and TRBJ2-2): GAGVSQTPSNKVTEKGKYVELRCDPISGHTALYWYRQSLGQGPEFLIYFQGTGAADDSGLPNDRFFAVRPEGSVSTLKIQRTERGDSAVYLCASSLLAGTANTGELFFGEGSRLTVL.

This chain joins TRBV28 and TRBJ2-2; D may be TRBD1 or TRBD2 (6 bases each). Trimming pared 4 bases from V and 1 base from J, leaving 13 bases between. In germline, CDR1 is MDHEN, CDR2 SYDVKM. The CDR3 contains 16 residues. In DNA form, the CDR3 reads TGTGCCAGCAGTTCCCCGGGGGCGGGGAACACCGGGGAGCTGTTTTTT. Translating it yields CASSSPGAGNTGELFF.

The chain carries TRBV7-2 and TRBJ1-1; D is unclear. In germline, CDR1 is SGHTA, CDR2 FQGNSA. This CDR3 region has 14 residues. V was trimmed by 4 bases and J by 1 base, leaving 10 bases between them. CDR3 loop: CASSSDYRNTEAFF. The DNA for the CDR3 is TGTGCCAGCAGCTCCGACTACAGGAACACTGAAGCTTTCTTT.

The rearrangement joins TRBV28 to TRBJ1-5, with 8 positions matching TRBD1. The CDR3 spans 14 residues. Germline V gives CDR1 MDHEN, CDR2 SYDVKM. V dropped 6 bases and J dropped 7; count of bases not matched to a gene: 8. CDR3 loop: CASSSGQGGQPQHF. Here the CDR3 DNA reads TGTGCCAGCAGCTCTGGACAGGGTGGCCAGCCCCAGCATTTT. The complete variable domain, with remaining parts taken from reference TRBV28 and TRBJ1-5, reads DVKVTQSSRYLVKRTGEKVFLECVQDMDHENMFWYRQDPGLGLRLIYFSYDVKMKEKGDIPEGYSVSREKKERFSLILESASTNQTSMYLCASSSGQGGQPQHFGDGTRLSIL.

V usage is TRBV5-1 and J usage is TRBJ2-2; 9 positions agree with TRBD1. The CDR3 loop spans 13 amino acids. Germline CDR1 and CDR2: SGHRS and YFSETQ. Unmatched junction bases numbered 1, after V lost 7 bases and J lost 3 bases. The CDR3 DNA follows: TGCGCCAGCCGGACAGGGGACACCGGGGAGCTGTTTTTT. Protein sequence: CASRTGDTGELFF.

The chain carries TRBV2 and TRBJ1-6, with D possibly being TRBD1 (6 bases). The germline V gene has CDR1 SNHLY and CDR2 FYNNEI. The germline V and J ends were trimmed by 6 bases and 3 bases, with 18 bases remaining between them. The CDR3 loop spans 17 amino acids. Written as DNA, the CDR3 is TGTGCCAGCAGCCAGGGGTCCCTACCTGTCTATAATTCACCCCTCCACTTT. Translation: CASSQGSLPVYNSPLHF.

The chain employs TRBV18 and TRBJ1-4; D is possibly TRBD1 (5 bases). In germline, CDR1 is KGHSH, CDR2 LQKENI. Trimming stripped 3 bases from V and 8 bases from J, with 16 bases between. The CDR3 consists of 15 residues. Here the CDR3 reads CASSPLGDPEEKLFF. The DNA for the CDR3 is TGTGCCAGCTCACCCCTGGGGGACCCCGAAGAAAAACTGTTTTTT.

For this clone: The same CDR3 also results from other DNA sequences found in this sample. CDR3 nucleotides: TGCGCCAGCAGCTCCGGGAACACTGAAGCTTTCTTT. Translated, it gives CASSSGNTEAFF. The rearrangement links TRBV5-1 to TRBJ1-1, with D hard to call. V was clipped by 3 bases and J by 1 base, with 4 bases between them. Germline V gene sequence: CDR1 SGHRS, CDR2 YFSETQ. CDR3 length equals 12 residues.